Presented here are 12 T cell receptor beta chains from one specimen sequenced in a study of T cell changes during pregnancy in multiple sclerosis. Assay: immunoSEQ multiplex PCR; the TCRdb copy retains only in-frame clones and omits some. The table shows almost 20,000 clones, with about nine tenths occurring only once. This specimen consisted of CD8+ T cells from peripheral blood mononuclear cells, obtained in the second trimester of pregnancy. The receptors here all came from a female donor in good health, enrolled as a control in a pregnancy study.

As DNA, the CDR3 is TGTGCCAGCAGTTTCTCGGCCGGGGACAGGGGGCATGGTGAGCAGTTCTTC. Protein sequence: CASSFSAGDRGHGEQFF. The genes are TRBV27 and TRBJ2-1; 12 bases match TRBD1. The V and J ends lost 3 bases and 9 bases, in that order; junction bases with no gene match: 12. The CDR3 sequence is 17 residues long. The V gene's germline CDR1 is MNHEY and CDR2 SMNVEV (reference sequence).

The rearrangement links TRBV28 to TRBJ2-5; tentative D call: TRBD2 (6 bases). This CDR3 has 16 residues. Germline-derived CDR1 and CDR2 are MDHEN and SYDVKM. Trimming took off 5 bases at V and 5 bases at J, with 21 bases between the two ends. CDR3 sequence (DNA): TGTGCCAGCAGTCCCCACCCCAATACGGGAGAGGAGACCCAGTACTTC. Its protein is CASSPHPNTGEETQYF. Together with reference TRBV28 and TRBJ2-5, the CDR3 gives the full variable domain: DVKVTQSSRYLVKRTGEKVFLECVQDMDHENMFWYRQDPGLGLRLIYFSYDVKMKEKGDIPEGYSVSREKKERFSLILESASTNQTSMYLCASSPHPNTGEETQYFGPGTRLLVL.

The V gene is TRBV7-9, the J gene TRBJ2-7, with TRBD1 matching 11 bases. J was trimmed by 5 bases and V by 5 bases; bases with no gene match: 8. CDR3 length equals 15 residues. Germline V lookup: CDR1 SEHNR, CDR2 FQNEAQ (reference sequence). CDR3 protein: CASSTSDRGLDEQYF. The DNA of the CDR3 is TGTGCCAGCAGCACCTCGGACAGGGGGCTAGACGAGCAGTACTTC.

The V and J genes are TRBV7-6 and TRBJ1-2; the match to TRBD1 covers 7 bases. The germline CDR1 and CDR2 sequences are SGHVS and FNYEAQ. The junction had 11 bases not matched to a gene; V was cut back by 0 bases and J by 4 bases. CDR3 size: 17 residues. CDR3 bases: TGTGCCAGCAGCTTAGCTTTAGGACAGGAGGTGGGCTATGGCTACACCTTC. This gives the protein CASSLALGQEVGYGYTF.

The rearrangement links TRBV4-1 to TRBJ1-5; D gene uncertain. Germline V CDR1 and CDR2: MGHRA, YSYEKL. The V and J ends lost 0 bases and 2 bases respectively, with 5 bases between them. CDR3 length: 14 amino acids. The CDR3 coding sequence is TGCGCCAGCAGCCAAGAACGGGGCAATCAGCCCCAGCATTTT. This encodes CASSQERGNQPQHF.

This clone was observed a few times. J is TRBJ2-5 and V is TRBV14; possible D gene TRBD2, 6 bases. Trimming removed 3 bases from V and 2 bases from J, with 10 bases in between. This CDR3 has 14 amino acids. CDR1 is SGHDN and CDR2 is FVKESK in the germline V gene. In DNA form, the CDR3 reads TGTGCCAGCAGCCAGGTTGCGGGACAAGAGACCCAGTACTTC. This translates into CASSQVAGQETQYF. The entire variable domain, with the rest obtained from reference TRBV14 and TRBJ2-5, is as follows: EAGVTQFPSHSVIEKGQTVTLRCDPISGHDNLYWYRRVMGKEIKFLLHFVKESKQDESGMPNNRFLAERTGGTYSTLKVQPAELEDSGVYFCASSQVAGQETQYFGPGTRLLVL.

The chain combines TRBV19 with TRBJ1-2; the match to TRBD1 covers 9 bases. V was clipped by 6 bases and J by 4 bases; unmatched bases: 9. Looked up from germline, CDR1 is LNHDA and CDR2 is SQIVND (reference sequence). The length of the CDR3 is 15 residues. CDR3 sequence: CASSPGTGFSYGYTF. DNA of the CDR3: TGTGCCAGTAGCCCCGGGACAGGGTTCAGCTATGGCTACACCTTC.

CDR3 amino acids: CASSYSPDRGGEQYF. Here the CDR3 DNA reads TGTGCCAGCAGTTACTCTCCGGACAGGGGAGGCGAGCAGTACTTC. The genes are TRBV6-5 and TRBJ2-7; TRBD1 matches at 9 bases. CDR1 and CDR2 (germline): MNHEY, SVGAGI. The CDR3 runs 15 residues. After removal of 0 bases from V and 6 bases from J, the junction contained 6 bases not matched to a gene.

The V call is TRBV5-1, the J call TRBJ2-7; TRBD1 aligns across 8 bases. The CDR3 totals 15 residues. Germline V gives CDR1 SGHRS, CDR2 YFSETQ. V gave up 3 bases and J gave up 6 bases; unmatched junction bases: 11. The CDR3 sequence: CASSWRRGRGGEQYF. In DNA, the CDR3 is TGCGCCAGCAGCTGGCGCAGGGGGCGCGGCGGCGAGCAGTACTTC.

CDR3 amino acids: CASRPPRARDSYEQYF. The CDR3 DNA sequence: TGTGCCAGTAGACCACCCAGGGCCAGGGATTCCTACGAGCAGTACTTC. V and J are TRBV19 and TRBJ2-7, with a tentative D call TRBD1 (5 bases). Germline V gene data show CDR1 as LNHDA and CDR2 as SQIVND (reference sequence). V lost 6 bases and J 1 base, leaving 19 bases between the germline ends. This CDR3 is built from 16 residues. Full variable domain (rest looked up from reference TRBV19 and TRBJ2-7): DGGITQSPKYLFRKEGQNVTLSCEQNLNHDAMYWYRQDPGQGLRLIYYSQIVNDFQKGDIAEGYSVSREKKESFPLTVTSAQKNPTAFYLCASRPPRARDSYEQYFGPGTRLTVT.

This clone appeared a single time. This chain joins TRBV30 and TRBJ1-6; the D gene is possibly TRBD1 (6 bases). The V end was cut by 0 bases, the J end by 6 bases, with 12 bases between. The CDR3 length is 15 residues. Germline V gene sequence: CDR1 GTSNPN, CDR2 SVGIG (reference sequence). CDR3 DNA: TGTGCCTGGAGTGTACGACAGGCTGCTAATTCACCCCTCCACTTT. Translating gives CAWSVRQAANSPLHF.

In nucleotides, the CDR3 is TGTGCCAGCAGTTTAGCGGGGGCGAATCCCTATGGCTACACCTTC. Translating gives CASSLAGANPYGYTF. V gene TRBV27 combines with J gene TRBJ1-2, with a weak D call TRBD1 (6 bases). V lost 2 bases, J lost 4 bases, and 14 bases lay in between. Germline V gene data show CDR1 as MNHEY and CDR2 as SMNVEV (reference sequence). The CDR3 sequence is 15 residues long.